The clone carrying this T cell receptor (beta chain) occurred a few times. The target antigen is unknown. cDNA libraries of TCR beta carried unique molecular identifiers. Each CDR3 protein gets one entry after TCRdb re-called the PCR reads with MiXCR. Of roughly 870,000 distinct CDR3 sequences listed, approximately 53% are singletons. The data were taken from a study of post-analysis software for immune sequencing data. About the research overall: The disease courses covered relapsing-remitting, secondary progressive and progressive-relapsing multiple sclerosis.

The CDR3 consists of 11 residues. The V and J ends lost 6 bases and 3 bases, in that order; junction bases with no gene match: 1. Germline CDR1 is DFQATT and CDR2 is SNEGSKA (reference sequence). General study results and limits: By F measure, strong co-clustering occurred among samples prepared in the same batch. Among multiple sclerosis patients, normalized Chao1 diversity was significantly below that of controls. Five TRBV segments occurring more often in patients than controls included TRBV5-6, TRBV5-1 and TRBV20-1.

The sequence derives from a girl under 18 with multiple sclerosis. The V and J genes are TRBV20-1 and TRBJ1-2; 7 bases are a match to TRBD1. What was sequenced was blood. The CDR3 sequence is CSADRDYGYTF. The CDR3 bases are TGCAGTGCCGACAGGGACTATGGCTACACCTTC.